The clone carrying this TCR beta chain appeared a few times. Each CDR3 protein is one row after TCRdb ran MiXCR on the RT-PCR reads. Among 550,000 to 750,000 distinct CDR3 sequences, 14% were seen once, and the ten largest hold 3% to 4.5%. The sequence came from a female donor in good health, serving as a healthy control. Input material: memory CD4+ T cells from blood.

The CDR3 region is CASSPATGTSGRGEGELFF. CDR3 coding DNA: TGTGCCAGCAGCCCCGCAACCGGGACTAGCGGGAGAGGCGAGGGGGAGCTGTTTTTT. The V call is TRBV7-8, the J call TRBJ2-2; TRBD2 matches at 14 bases. Germline V lookup: CDR1 SGHVS, CDR2 FQNEAQ. The CDR3 runs 19 residues. With V trimmed by 5 bases and J by 8 bases, 16 bases remained unmatched.